This T cell receptor beta chain was observed in a study of blood T cell repertoires in COVID-19. About the research overall: The United States, Italy and Spain supplied acute and convalescent COVID-19 samples. The analysed material was cDNA or gDNA that came from T cells, B-cell-depleted T cells, or PBMCs.

The authors' processing: Counts of nucleated cells, estimated from reference gene primer amplification, were obtained. TCRdb keeps only in-frame clones here, not all; method: immunoSEQ multiplex PCR. That table furnishes V, J and clone size, whereas the DNA furnished D and trimming. The repertoire consists of roughly 140,000 clones, with 84% occurring once and the leading ten covering 9.8%. With 7 bases clipped from V and 3 bases from J, the junction kept 12 bases outside the gene matches. In germline, CDR1 is MNHEY, CDR2 SMNVEV (reference sequence). The CDR3 is made up of 15 amino acids. Sequencing input: peripheral blood. The gene calls are TRBV27 and TRBJ2-7, with 7 positions matching TRBD1. The receptor comes from a woman aged 45-65 years with acute or convalescent COVID-19. The DNA for the CDR3 is TGTGCCAGCACCAGATGGGCAGGGGGTTTCTACGAGCAGTACTTC. The encoded protein is CASTRWAGGFYEQYF.